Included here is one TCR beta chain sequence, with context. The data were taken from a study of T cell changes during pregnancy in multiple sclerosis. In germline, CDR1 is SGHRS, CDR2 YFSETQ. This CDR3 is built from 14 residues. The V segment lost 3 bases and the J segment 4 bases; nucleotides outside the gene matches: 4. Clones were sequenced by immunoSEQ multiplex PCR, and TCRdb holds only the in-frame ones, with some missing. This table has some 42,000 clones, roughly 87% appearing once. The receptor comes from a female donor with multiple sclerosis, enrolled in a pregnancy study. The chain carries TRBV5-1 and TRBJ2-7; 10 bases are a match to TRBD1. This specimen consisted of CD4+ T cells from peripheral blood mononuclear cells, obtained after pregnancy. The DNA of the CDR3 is TGCGCCAGCAGCTGGGACAGGGGTACGTACGAGCAGTACTTC. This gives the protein CASSWDRGTYEQYF.